The clone carrying this TCR beta chain was observed at least ten times. The CDR3 loop spans 12 amino acids. Germline CDR1 and CDR2: LNHDA and SQIVND (reference sequence). Trimming cost V 3 bases and J 9 bases, with 9 bases left between them. Each CDR3 protein gets one entry after TCRdb re-called the 5' RACE reads with MiXCR. The repertoire consists of about 120,000 distinct CDR3 sequences, with roughly 3.2% occurring once and the leading ten covering 1.3%. This sample was taken from a study of neurological immune-mediated disorders. The sequencing sample was made of PBMCs. This receptor was identified in a woman between 25 and 40 years old with multiple sclerosis. The rearrangement uses TRBV19 and TRBJ2-1; D unresolved. The CDR3 spells CASSIQDGEQFF. The CDR3 coding sequence is TGTGCCAGTAGTATCCAAGATGGTGAGCAGTTCTTC.